This T cell receptor (beta chain) was captured in a study of blood T cells in healthy people across ages. A second about 7 to 12 cycle PCR used barcoded and J-beta primers. TCRdb re-called the 5' RACE reads through MiXCR, storing one row per CDR3 protein. The sample holds some 670,000 distinct CDR3 sequences, approximately 52% seen once. Donors were healthy Caucasian individuals from Russia aged about 6 to 95. In regard to this clonotype: Its target is unknown.

Study-wide findings and caveats: Long-lived donors exceeded aged donors in naive CD4+ cells and diversity. Diversity figures derived from one million T cells were judged to underestimate the true value. A roughly linear age-dependent decrease characterized TCR beta diversity per million T cells.

The CDR3 sequence is 16 residues long. V was pared by 0 bases and J by 3 bases, with 14 bases between. Germline loops: CDR1 MNHEY, CDR2 SVGAGI. The chain links TRBV6-5 to TRBJ2-5; a weak D match, TRBD2 (7 bases). The sequencing input was blood. The origin of this receptor is a woman older than 75 in good health. This chain's CDR3 is CASSYSGGGVEETQYF. The CDR3 nucleotides read TGTGCCAGCAGTTACTCAGGGGGGGGTGTGGAAGAGACCCAGTACTTC.